This passage covers 11 T cell receptor beta chains from one sample sequenced in a study of blood T cells in healthy people across ages. Using a J-beta primer mix together with a sample-barcoded 5' primer, a second PCR was run for roughly 6 to 12 cycles. TCRdb analysed the 5' RACE reads with MiXCR anew, one entry per CDR3 protein. The sample yields some 890,000 distinct CDR3 sequences, almost 30% seen once. This same sample was also taken into another study, of T cells of mothers and their children.

What was sequenced was blood. The receptors here all came from a woman aged 35 to 49 in good health.

This clonotype occurred a few times. This rearrangement joins TRBV20-1 to TRBJ1-2; TRBD1 agrees at 7 bases. The ends lost 0 bases at V and 8 bases at J; junction bases unmatched: 6. CDR1 is DFQATT and CDR2 is SNEGSKA in the germline V gene (reference sequence). The CDR3 runs 13 residues. The CDR3 is CSARDPTGVGYTF. CDR3 coding DNA: TGCAGTGCTAGAGATCCAACAGGGGTCGGCTACACCTTC.

This clonotype was seen a handful of times. The chain links TRBV7-9 to TRBJ2-3; weak D call: TRBD1 (5 bases). CDR1 is SEHNR and CDR2 is FQNEAQ in the germline V gene (reference sequence). V lost 1 base, J lost 0 bases, and 17 bases lay in between. The CDR3 covers 18 residues. The CDR3 DNA reads as TGTGCCAGCAGCTTAGGGGGCACTCTAACCCCTAGCACAGATACGCAGTATTTT. Protein: CASSLGGTLTPSTDTQYF.

This chain links TRBV4-1 with TRBJ2-7, with TRBD1 as a possible D gene (6 bases). The CDR3 runs to 18 residues. CDR1 MGHRA and CDR2 YSYEKL come from the germline V gene. V dropped 2 bases and J dropped 3 bases, with 23 bases sitting between them. This chain's CDR3 is CASSQSSGTPKAFYEQYF. The CDR3 DNA reads as TGCGCCAGCAGCCAATCCTCCGGGACACCGAAAGCCTTCTACGAGCAGTACTTC.

This clonotype turned up a few times. This chain uses TRBV6-5 with TRBJ1-2; D is undetermined. The V end was cut by 0 bases, the J end by 4 bases, with 6 bases between. The CDR3 totals 13 residues. Germline CDR1 reads MNHEY; CDR2 reads SVGAGI. DNA for the CDR3: TGTGCCAGCAGTTACTCTGCGGGCTATGGCTACACCTTC. It specifies CASSYSAGYGYTF.

This clonotype has more than one count but fewer than ten. Just one base apart from a much larger clone, this may be a read error. The gene calls are TRBV10-3 and TRBJ2-5, with 7 nucleotides matching TRBD1. Germline V gene lookup returns CDR1 ENHRY and CDR2 SYGVKD. V shed 11 bases, J shed 3 bases, and the junction held 6 bases outside the gene matches. The CDR3 has 12 residues. The CDR3 is CAVAGGKETQYF. CDR3 coding DNA: TGTGCCGTCGCAGGGGGAAAAGAGACCCAGTACTTC.

This clonotype showed up many times. The genes are TRBV10-3 and TRBJ2-1; D unresolved. Germline assignment: CDR1 ENHRY and CDR2 SYGVKD. V gave up 2 bases and J gave up 4 bases, with 9 bases separating them. The CDR3 covers 14 residues. Here the CDR3 DNA reads TGTGCCATCAGTGAGGCGGTAGGTTACAATGAGCAGTTCTTC. Protein product: CAISEAVGYNEQFF.

This clonotype was observed a few times. The chain couples TRBV7-9 to TRBJ1-2; tentatively, D is TRBD1 (6 bases). CDR3 length: 13 residues. V was pared by 1 base and J by 7 bases, with 10 bases between. Germline assignment: CDR1 SEHNR and CDR2 FQNEAQ (reference sequence). CDR3 in amino acids: CASSLEGEPGYTF. The CDR3 nucleotides read TGTGCCAGCAGCTTAGAGGGGGAGCCTGGCTACACCTTC.

J is TRBJ1-2 and V is TRBV18; the D gene is possibly TRBD1 (6 bases). The length of the CDR3 is 15 residues. Trimming cost V 5 bases and J 4 bases, with 17 bases left between them. Germline V gives CDR1 KGHSH, CDR2 LQKENI. DNA of the CDR3: TGTGCCAGCTCATCGAATACCGGGACAAGCTATGGCTACACCTTC. Protein product: CASSSNTGTSYGYTF.

The table lists this clonotype with many counts. The V call is TRBV5-1, the J call TRBJ1-5; TRBD1 might be the D (5 bases). The CDR3 covers 15 residues. Germline values: CDR1 SGHRS, CDR2 YFSETQ. The V gene lost 2 bases and the J gene lost 7 bases, with 16 bases spanning the gap. CDR3 region: CASSLDGRGRQPQHF. Here the CDR3 DNA reads TGCGCCAGCAGCTTAGACGGACGGGGCAGGCAGCCCCAGCATTTT.

A note on this clonotype: Just one base apart from a much larger clone, this may be a read error. The chain joins TRBV5-5 to TRBJ1-5; a possible D gene is TRBD1 (6 bases). Germline V gives CDR1 SGHKS, CDR2 YYEKEE (reference sequence). The CDR3 totals 14 residues. V was trimmed by 4 bases and J by 2 bases, leaving 10 bases between them. CDR3: CASSIRQGNQPQHF. The CDR3 DNA sequence: TGTGCCAGCAGCATCCGACAGGGCAATCAGCCCCAGCATTTT.

This clonotype was counted at least ten times. This chain connects TRBV5-5 to TRBJ1-5, with D uncertain. CDR1 and CDR2 (germline): SGHKS, YYEKEE (reference sequence). This CDR3 is built from 14 residues. V was trimmed by 4 bases and J by 8 bases, leaving 16 bases between them. The CDR3 loop reads CASSLQLPAKPQHF. The CDR3 bases are TGTGCCAGCAGCCTACAGCTTCCTGCGAAGCCCCAGCATTTT.